This T cell receptor beta chain was sequenced in a study of vaccination effects on CD4 cells after COVID-19. The wider study: Relative to the second dose, post-vaccine samples were obtained a median of 72 days later.

Isolation of CD4+ T cells took place after 10 days of culture. Participants were vaccinated with two doses of either the BNT162b2 or mRNA-1273 vaccine. The healthy vaccine recipients, who had no prior SARS-CoV-2 infection, showed negative nucleocapsid antibodies. Using immunoSEQ multiplex PCR, the repertoire was profiled, and TCRdb retains in-frame clones only, with some absent. In the table there are approximately 37,000 clones, approximately 70% of which are singletons. With respect to this clone: Its antigen is currently unknown.

Germline CDR1 is SGHRS and CDR2 is YFSETQ. This CDR3 contains 14 residues. Trimming took 0 bases from V and 4 from J, leaving 8 bases between them. This chain uses TRBV5-1 with TRBJ1-3; no clear D. The source of this sequence is a human donor who received a COVID-19 vaccine. The sequencing here drew on CD4+ T cells from PBMCs cultured without peptide, taken after COVID-19 vaccination. As DNA, the CDR3 is TGCGCCAGCAGCTTGGACCTGAGGGGAAACACCATATATTTT. Its translation is CASSLDLRGNTIYF.